This T cell receptor (beta chain) was observed in a study of cytomegalovirus exposure and HLA in healthy donors. Overall study: About 77 million unique TCRs from HLA-typed donors made up an early data release. Most genotyped donors, roughly 80% of 300 to 400, had Caucasian-associated genetic ancestry.

13 Jbeta primers and 60 Vbeta primers were used for the PCR. Sequencing was performed with immunoSEQ multiplex PCR; in TCRdb, only in-frame clones are kept and a portion is missing. Here the sample spans some 150,000 clones, more than 70% being singletons. With regard to this clone: Its antigen is as yet unknown.

Notes on the study in general: Some V segments (TRBV6-2 and TRBV6-3 among them) were excluded as indistinguishable.

This CDR3 region has 18 residues. V lost 3 bases to trimming and J lost 5 bases; unmatched junction nucleotides: 11. Germline assignment: CDR1 SGHRS and CDR2 YFSETQ. V gene TRBV5-1 combines with J gene TRBJ2-5; 15 bases are shared with TRBD2. This clonotype was sampled from a man aged 55-75 years in good health and CMV-seronegative. The sample comprised PBMCs. CDR3 in amino acids: CASSYGTSGRRIGETQYF. The DNA of the CDR3 is TGCGCCAGCAGCTACGGGACTAGCGGGAGGCGGATTGGTGAGACCCAGTACTTC.